The clone carrying this T cell receptor beta chain occurred a few times. TCRdb keeps only in-frame clones here, not all; method: immunoSEQ multiplex PCR. The top ten hold around 1.5% of the sample, which has roughly 400,000 clones, 88% seen once. The germline V gene encodes CDR1 SEHNR and CDR2 FQNEAQ (reference sequence). CDR3 size: 14 residues. V was clipped by 0 bases and J by 6 bases, with 11 bases between them. The record originates from a study of blood T cell repertoires in COVID-19. The receptor's source is a woman aged 18-29 years who had been exposed to COVID-19. This sequence joins TRBV7-9 and TRBJ1-1; D gene unclear. Sequencing was done on a sample of PBMCs or T cells enriched from blood (not recorded which). The CDR3 region is CASSLAEVSPEAFF. The CDR3 nucleotides read TGTGCCAGCAGCTTAGCAGAGGTTTCCCCTGAAGCTTTCTTT. Complete variable domain (other parts from reference TRBV7-9 and TRBJ1-1): DTGVSQNPRHKITKRGQNVTFRCDPISEHNRLYWYRQTLGQGPEFLTYFQNEAQLEKSRLLSDRFSAERPKGSFSTLEIQRTEQGDSAMYLCASSLAEVSPEAFFGQGTRLTVV.